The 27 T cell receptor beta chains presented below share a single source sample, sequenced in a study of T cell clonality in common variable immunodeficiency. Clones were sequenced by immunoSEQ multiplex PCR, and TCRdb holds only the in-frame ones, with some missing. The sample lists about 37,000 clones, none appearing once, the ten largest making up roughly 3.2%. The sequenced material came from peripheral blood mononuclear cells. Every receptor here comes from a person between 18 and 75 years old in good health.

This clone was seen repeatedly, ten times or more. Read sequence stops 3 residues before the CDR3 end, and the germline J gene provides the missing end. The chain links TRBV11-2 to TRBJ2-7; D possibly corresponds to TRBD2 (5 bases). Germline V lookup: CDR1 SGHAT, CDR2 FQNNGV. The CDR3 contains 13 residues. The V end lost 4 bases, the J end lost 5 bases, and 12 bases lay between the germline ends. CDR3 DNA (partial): TGTGCCAGCAGCTCTAGCCCACAAGACGAG. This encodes CASSSSPQDE. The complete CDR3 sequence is CASSSSPQDEQYF.

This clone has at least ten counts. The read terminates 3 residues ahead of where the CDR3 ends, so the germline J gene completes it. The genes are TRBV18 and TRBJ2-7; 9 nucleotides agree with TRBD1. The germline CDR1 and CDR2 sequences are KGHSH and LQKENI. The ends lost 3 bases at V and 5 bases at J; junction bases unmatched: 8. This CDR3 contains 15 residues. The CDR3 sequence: CASSPDRDRVNEQYF. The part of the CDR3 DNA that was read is TGTGCCAGCTCACCGGACCGGGACAGGGTGAACGAG.

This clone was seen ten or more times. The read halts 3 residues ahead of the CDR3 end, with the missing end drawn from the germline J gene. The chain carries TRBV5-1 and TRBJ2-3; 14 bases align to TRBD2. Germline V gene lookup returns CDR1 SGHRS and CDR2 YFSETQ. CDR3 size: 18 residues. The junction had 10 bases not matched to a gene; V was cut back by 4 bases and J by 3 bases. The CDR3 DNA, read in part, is TGCGCCAGCAGCCGACTGGGACTAGCGGGAGTGAGGACAGATACG. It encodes CASSRLGLAGVRTDT. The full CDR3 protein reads CASSRLGLAGVRTDTQYF.

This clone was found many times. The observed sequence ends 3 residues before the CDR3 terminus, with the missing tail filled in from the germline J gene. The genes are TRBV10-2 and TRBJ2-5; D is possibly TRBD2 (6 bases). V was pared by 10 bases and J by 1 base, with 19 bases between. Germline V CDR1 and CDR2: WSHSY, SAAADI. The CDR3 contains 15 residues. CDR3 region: CATSGTSSTQETQYF. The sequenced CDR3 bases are TGCGCCACCTCAGGCACTAGCAGTACCCAAGAGACC.

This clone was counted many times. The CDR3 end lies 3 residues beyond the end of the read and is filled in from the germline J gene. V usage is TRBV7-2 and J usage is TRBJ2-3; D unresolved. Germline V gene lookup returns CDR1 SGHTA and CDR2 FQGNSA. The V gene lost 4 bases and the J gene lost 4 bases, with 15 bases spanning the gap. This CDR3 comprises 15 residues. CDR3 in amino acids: CASSSEEGPADTQYF. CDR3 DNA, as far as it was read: TGTGCCAGCAGCTCCGAGGAAGGGCCGGCAGATACG.

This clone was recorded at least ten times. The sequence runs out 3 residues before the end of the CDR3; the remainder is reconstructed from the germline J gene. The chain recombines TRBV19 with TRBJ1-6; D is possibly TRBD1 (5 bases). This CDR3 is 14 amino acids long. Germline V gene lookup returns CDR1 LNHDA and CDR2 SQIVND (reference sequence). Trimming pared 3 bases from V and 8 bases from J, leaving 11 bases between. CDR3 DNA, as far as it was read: TGTGCCAGTAGTATCGGCAGGGTTGATTCACCC. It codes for CASSIGRVDSP. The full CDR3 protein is CASSIGRVDSPLHF.

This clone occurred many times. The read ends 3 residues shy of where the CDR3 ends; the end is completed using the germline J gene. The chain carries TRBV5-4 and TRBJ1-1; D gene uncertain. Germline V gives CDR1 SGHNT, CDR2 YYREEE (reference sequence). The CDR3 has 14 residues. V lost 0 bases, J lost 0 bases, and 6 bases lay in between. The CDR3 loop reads CASSLGGLNTEAFF. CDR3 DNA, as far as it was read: TGTGCCAGCAGCTTGGGAGGGTTGAACACTGAA.

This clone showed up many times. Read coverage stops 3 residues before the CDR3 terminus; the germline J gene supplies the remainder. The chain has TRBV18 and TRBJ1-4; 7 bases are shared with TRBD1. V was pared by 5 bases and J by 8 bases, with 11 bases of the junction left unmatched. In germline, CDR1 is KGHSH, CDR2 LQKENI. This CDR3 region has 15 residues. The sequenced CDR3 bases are TGTGCCAGCTCAGATTTCAGGGGGGACGGAGAAAAA. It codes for CASSDFRGDGEK. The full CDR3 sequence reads CASSDFRGDGEKLFF. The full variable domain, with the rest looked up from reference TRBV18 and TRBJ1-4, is NAGVMQNPRHLVRRRGQEARLRCSPMKGHSHVYWYRQLPEEGLKFMVYLQKENIIDESGMPKERFSAEFPKEGPSILRIQQVVRGDSAAYFCASSDFRGDGEKLFFGSGTQLSVL.

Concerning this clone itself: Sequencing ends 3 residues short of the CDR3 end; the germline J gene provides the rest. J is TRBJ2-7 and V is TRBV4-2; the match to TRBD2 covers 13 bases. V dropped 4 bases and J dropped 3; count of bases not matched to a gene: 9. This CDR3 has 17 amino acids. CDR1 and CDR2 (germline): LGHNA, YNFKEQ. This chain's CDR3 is CASSPKLAGGVLYEQYF. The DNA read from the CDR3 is TGTGCCAGCAGCCCTAAACTAGCGGGGGGGGTTCTCTACGAG.

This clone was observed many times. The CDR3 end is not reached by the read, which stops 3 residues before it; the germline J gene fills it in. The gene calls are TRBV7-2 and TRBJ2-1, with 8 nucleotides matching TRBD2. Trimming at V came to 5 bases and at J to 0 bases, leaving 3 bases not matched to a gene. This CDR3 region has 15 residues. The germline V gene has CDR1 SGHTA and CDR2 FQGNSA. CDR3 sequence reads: CASSPLAGSYNEQFF. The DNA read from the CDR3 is TGTGCCAGCAGCCCCCTAGCGGGCTCCTACAATGAG.

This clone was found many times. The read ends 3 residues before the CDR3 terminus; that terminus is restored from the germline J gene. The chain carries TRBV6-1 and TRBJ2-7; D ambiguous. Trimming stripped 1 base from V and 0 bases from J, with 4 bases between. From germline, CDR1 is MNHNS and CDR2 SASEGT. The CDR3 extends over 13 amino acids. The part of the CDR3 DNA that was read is TGTGCCAGCAGTGAAGACAACTCCTACGAG. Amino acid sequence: CASSEDNSYE. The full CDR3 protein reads CASSEDNSYEQYF.

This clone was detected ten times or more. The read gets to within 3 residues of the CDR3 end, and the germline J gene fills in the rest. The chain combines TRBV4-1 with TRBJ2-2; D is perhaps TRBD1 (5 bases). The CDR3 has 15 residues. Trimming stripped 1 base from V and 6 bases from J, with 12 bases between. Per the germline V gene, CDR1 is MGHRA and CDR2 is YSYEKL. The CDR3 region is CASSQGVGRAGELFF. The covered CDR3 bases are TGCGCCAGCAGCCAAGGAGTTGGCAGGGCCGGGGAG.

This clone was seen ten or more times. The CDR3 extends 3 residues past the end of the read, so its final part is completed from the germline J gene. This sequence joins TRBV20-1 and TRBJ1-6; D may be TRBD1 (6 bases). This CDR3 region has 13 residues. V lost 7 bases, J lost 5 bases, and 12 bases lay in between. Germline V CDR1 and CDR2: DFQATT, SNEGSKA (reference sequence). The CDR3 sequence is CSGGGTNNSPLHF. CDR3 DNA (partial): TGCAGTGGGGGCGGGACAAATAATTCACCC.

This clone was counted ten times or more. The CDR3 reads CASSGRTSRRTDTQYF. Incomplete CDR3 DNA: TGTGCCAGCAGTGGTAGGACTAGTCGGCGCACAGATACG. V gene TRBV6-1 combines with J gene TRBJ2-3, with 7 bases fitting TRBD2. The CDR3 is cut off 3 residues early in the read; its end comes from the germline J gene. V lost 4 bases to trimming and J lost 1 base; unmatched junction nucleotides: 8. The length of the CDR3 is 16 residues. In germline, CDR1 is MNHNS, CDR2 SASEGT.

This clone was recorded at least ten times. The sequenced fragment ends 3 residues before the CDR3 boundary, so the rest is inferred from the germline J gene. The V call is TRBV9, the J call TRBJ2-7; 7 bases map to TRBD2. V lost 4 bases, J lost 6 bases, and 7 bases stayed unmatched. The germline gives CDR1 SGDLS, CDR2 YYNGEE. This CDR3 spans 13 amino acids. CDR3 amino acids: CASSPRTSVEQYF. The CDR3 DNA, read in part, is TGTGCCAGCAGCCCCCGGACTAGTGTCGAG.

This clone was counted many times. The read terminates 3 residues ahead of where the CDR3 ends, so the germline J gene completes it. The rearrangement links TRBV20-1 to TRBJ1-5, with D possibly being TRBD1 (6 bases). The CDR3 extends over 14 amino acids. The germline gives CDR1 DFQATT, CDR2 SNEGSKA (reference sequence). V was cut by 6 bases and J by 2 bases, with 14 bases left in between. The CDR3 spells CSAGGRGGNQPQHF. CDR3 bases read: TGCAGTGCCGGGGGGCGCGGCGGCAATCAGCCC.

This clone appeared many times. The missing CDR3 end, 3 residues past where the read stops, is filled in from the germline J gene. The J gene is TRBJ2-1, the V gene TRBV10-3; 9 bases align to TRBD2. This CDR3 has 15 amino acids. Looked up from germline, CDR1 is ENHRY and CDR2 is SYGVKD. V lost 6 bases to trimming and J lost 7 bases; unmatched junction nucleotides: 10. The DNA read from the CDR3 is TGTGCCATCAGAGGGCGGGAGGGCAGTAGTAATGAG. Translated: CAIRGREGSSNE. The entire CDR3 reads CAIRGREGSSNEQFF.

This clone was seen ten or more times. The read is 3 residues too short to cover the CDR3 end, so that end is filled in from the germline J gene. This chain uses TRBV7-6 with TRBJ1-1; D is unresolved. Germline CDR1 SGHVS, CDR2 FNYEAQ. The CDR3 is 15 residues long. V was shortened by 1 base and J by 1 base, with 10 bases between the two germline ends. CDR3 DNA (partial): TGTGCCAGCAGCTTAGGGGCAGAGACGAACACTGAA. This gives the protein CASSLGAETNTE. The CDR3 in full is CASSLGAETNTEAFF. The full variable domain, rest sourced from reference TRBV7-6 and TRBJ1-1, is GAGVSQSPRYKVTKRGQDVALRCDPISGHVSLYWYRQALGQGPEFLTYFNYEAQQDKSGLPNDRFSAERPEGSISTLTIQRTEQRDSAMYRCASSLGAETNTEAFFGQGTRLTVV.

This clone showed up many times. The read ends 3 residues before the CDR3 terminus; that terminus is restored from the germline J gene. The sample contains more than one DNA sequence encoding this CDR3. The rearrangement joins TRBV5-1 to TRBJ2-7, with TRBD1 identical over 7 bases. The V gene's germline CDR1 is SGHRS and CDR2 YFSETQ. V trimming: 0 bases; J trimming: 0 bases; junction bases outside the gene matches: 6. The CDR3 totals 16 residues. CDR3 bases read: TGCGCCAGCAGCTTGGGTCATAGGGACAGCTCCTACGAG. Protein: CASSLGHRDSSYE. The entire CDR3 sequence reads CASSLGHRDSSYEQYF.

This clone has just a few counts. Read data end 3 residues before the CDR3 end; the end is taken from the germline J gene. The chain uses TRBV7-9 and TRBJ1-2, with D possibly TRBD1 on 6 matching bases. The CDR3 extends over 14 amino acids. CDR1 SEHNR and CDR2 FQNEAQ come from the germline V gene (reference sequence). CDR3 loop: CASSLATGSHDYTF. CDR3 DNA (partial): TGTGCCAGCAGCTTAGCGACAGGAAGCCACGAC.

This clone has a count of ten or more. The sequenced CDR3 bases are TGTGCCATTAATCCAGAGACTAGCGGGACATACGAG. Amino acids: CAINPETSGTYE. In full, the CDR3 is CAINPETSGTYEQYF. The chain joins TRBV7-9 to TRBJ2-7, with 11 bases lining up with TRBD2. The read comes to an end 3 residues before the CDR3 does, leaving the germline J gene to fill in the end. Trimming cost V 10 bases and J 4 bases; bases outside gene matches: 12. Germline V gene sequence: CDR1 SEHNR, CDR2 FQNEAQ (reference sequence). The CDR3 has 15 amino acids.

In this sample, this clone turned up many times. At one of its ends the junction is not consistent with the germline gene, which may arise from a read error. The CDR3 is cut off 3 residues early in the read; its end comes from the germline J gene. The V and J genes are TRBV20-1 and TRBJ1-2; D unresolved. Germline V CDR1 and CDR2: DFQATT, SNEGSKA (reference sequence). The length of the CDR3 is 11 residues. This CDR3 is CSARDHPGYTF. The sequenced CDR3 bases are TGCAGTGCTCGAGACCATCCCGGC.

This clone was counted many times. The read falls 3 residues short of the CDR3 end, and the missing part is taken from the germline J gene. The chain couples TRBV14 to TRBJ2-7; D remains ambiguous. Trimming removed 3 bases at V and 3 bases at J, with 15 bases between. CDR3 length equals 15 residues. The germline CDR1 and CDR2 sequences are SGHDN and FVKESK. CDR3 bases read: TGTGCCAGCAGCCATAGTAACCAAATCTACTACGAG. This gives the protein CASSHSNQIYYE. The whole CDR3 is CASSHSNQIYYEQYF.

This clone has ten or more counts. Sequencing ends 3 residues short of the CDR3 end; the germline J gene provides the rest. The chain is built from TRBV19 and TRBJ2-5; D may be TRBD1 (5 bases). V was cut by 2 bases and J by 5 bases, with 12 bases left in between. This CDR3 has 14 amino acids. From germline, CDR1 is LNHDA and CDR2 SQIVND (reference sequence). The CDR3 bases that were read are TGTGCCAGTAGTATATGGCAGGGCGAGGAGACC. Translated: CASSIWQGEET. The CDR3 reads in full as CASSIWQGEETQYF.

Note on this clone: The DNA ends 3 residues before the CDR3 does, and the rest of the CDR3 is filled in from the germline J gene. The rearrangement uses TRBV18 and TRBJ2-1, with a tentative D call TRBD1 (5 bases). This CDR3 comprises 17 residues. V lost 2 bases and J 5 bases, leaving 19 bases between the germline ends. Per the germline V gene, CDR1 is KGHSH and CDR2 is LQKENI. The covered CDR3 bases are TGTGCCAGCTCACCAGAGAGCAGGGTTTGGGGCCACAATGAG. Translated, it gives CASSPESRVWGHNE. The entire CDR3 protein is CASSPESRVWGHNEQFF.

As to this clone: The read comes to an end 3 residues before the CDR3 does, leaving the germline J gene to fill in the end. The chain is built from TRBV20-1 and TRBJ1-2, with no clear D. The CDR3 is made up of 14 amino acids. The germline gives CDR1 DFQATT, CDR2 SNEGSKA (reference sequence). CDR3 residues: CSARAQREFNDYTF. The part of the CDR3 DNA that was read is TGCAGTGCTAGAGCCCAGCGGGAATTCAATGAC.

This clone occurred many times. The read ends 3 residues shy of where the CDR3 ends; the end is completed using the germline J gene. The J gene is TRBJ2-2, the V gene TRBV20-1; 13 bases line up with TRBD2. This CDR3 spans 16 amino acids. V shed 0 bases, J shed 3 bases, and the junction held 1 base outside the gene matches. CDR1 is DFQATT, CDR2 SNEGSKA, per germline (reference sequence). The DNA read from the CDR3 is TGCAGTGCTAGAGAGGGGACTAGCGGGGACACCGGGGAG. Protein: CSAREGTSGDTGE. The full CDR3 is CSAREGTSGDTGELFF.